Listed below are T cell receptor beta chains from one sample, sequenced in a study of Graves' ophthalmopathy and Graves' hyperthyroidism. Using its own MiXCR run on the multiplex PCR reads, TCRdb lists one record per CDR3 protein. This table holds over a million distinct CDR3 sequences, about 40% found once. The sequenced material came from peripheral blood or thyroid tissue (not recorded which). Receptors originate from an adult man with Graves' hyperthyroidism. Both conserved end residues are part of each CDR3. A D gene is named only where the DNA matches it firmly. The size entry is marked missing in some rows and otherwise reads once, few, many or a size class.

NA | TRBJ1-1 | TRBD1 | TRBV5-1 | TGCGCCAGCAGCAGCCCACAGGGGTGGGTCACTGAAGCTTTCTTT | CASSSPQGWVTEAFF
many | TRBJ1-2 | NA | TRBV2 | TGTGCCAGCCCACGAGCGGTGGATCGTGGCTACACCTTC | CASPRAVDRGYTF
NA | TRBJ2-5 | NA | TRBV4-1 | TGCGCCAGCAGCCAAGGGGCCCGTTACTTC | CASSQGARYF
many | TRBJ2-7 | NA | TRBV7-9 | TGTGCCACCCAGAGGGGGTCGGGGGAGCAGTACTTC | CATQRGSGEQYF
NA | TRBJ2-2 | TRBD1 | TRBV29-1 | TGCAGCGTCGACAGGGGCACCGGGGGGCTGTTTTTT | CSVDRGTGGLFF
many | TRBJ1-1 | NA | TRBV7-2 | TGTGCCAGCAGCTTAGACAGGACCAACATGAACACTGAAGCTTTCTTT | CASSLDRTNMNTEAFF
many | TRBJ1-2 | TRBD1 | TRBV2 | TGTGCCAGCAGTGACAGGGGGGGCGGATATGGCTACACCTTC | CASSDRGGGYGYTF
few | TRBJ2-5 | TRBD2 | TRBV2 | TGTGCCAGCAGTATCGGGACTAGCGGAAAACAAGAGACCCAGTACTTC | CASSIGTSGKQETQYF
few | TRBJ2-7 | TRBD1 | TRBV29-1 | TGCAGCGTTTCAGGGGGCGAGGAAATACCCTACGAGCAGTACTTC | CSVSGGEEIPYEQYF
NA | TRBJ1-4 | NA | TRBV14 | TGTGCCAGCAGCCAACGAGGCCAGTTGGGTGAAAAACTGTTTTTT | CASSQRGQLGEKLFF
many | TRBJ2-7 | TRBD2 | TRBV6-2/TRBV6-3 | TGTGCCAGCGGACCTAGCGGCTACGAGCAGTACTTC | CASGPSGYEQYF
NA | TRBJ1-4 | TRBD1 | TRBV15 | TGTGCCACCAGCAGCCAAGAGGGGAGGGACAGGGGAAATGAAAAACTGTTTTTT | CATSSQEGRDRGNEKLFF
many | TRBJ2-7 | NA | TRBV5-1 | TGCGCCAGCAGAAGAACAGGAGCCTACGAGCAGTACTTC | CASRRTGAYEQYF
NA | TRBJ1-1 | NA | TRBV7-9 | TGTGCCAGCAGCGTGCCCCTGGGAACTGAAGCTTTCTTT | CASSVPLGTEAFF
many | TRBJ2-2 | NA | TRBV24-1 | TGTGCCACCAGGGGGGTAGCAAGCACCGGGGAGCTGTTTTTT | CATRGVASTGELFF
many | TRBJ1-2 | NA | TRBV2 | TGTGCCAGCAGACGGGACACATCGTGGTTCTATGGCTACACCTTC | CASRRDTSWFYGYTF
NA | TRBJ1-1 | NA | TRBV24-1 | TGTGCCTCGGCTGTCATGAACACTGAAGCTTTCTTT | CASAVMNTEAFF
few | TRBJ1-2 | NA | TRBV10-3 | TGTGCCATCAGTTACTCTACAGGGGGCTACACCTTC | CAISYSTGGYTF
NA | TRBJ1-6 | NA | TRBV12-5 | TGTGCTAGTGGTTTGTATTCGCTCCCATATAATTCACCCCTCCACTTT | CASGLYSLPYNSPLHF
many | TRBJ2-5 | NA | TRBV29-1 | TGCAGCGTCGCCGCAGCCCTGGAGACCCAGTACTTC | CSVAAALETQYF
many | TRBJ1-6 | NA | TRBV9 | TGTGCCAGCAGCGAGGGTTCTAATTCACCCCTCCACTTT | CASSEGSNSPLHF
NA | TRBJ2-2 | NA | TRBV6-5 | TGTGCCAGCAGTTACTCGAGAGGGACCGGGGAGCTGTTTTTT | CASSYSRGTGELFF
few | TRBJ1-1 | TRBD1 | TRBV7-2 | TGTGCCAGCAGCCACCGGGACAGGGGTTCGATCTTTCGTGCTTTCTTT | CASSHRDRGSIFRAFF
NA | TRBJ2-2 | NA | TRBV4-2 | TGTGCCAGCAGCCAAGATGGCGGGACCTCAATCACCGGGGAGCTGTTTTTT | CASSQDGGTSITGELFF
NA | TRBJ1-1 | NA | TRBV4-3 | TGCGCCAGCAGCCAAGAAGTTGCCAGGGGATATCGGTACACTGAAGCTTTCTTT | CASSQEVARGYRYTEAFF
NA | TRBJ1-2 | NA | TRBV29-1 | TGCAGCGGCAGGGACGGATCTAACTATGGCTACACCTTC | CSGRDGSNYGYTF
NA | TRBJ1-5 | TRBD1 | TRBV9 | TGTGCCAGCAGCCCAGGATCCGGGACAGGGATCAATCAGCCCCAGCATTTT | CASSPGSGTGINQPQHF
NA | TRBJ1-6 | NA | TRBV6-6 | TGTGCCAGCAGTTATCAGCGAGAGTCTAATTCACCCCTCCACTTT | CASSYQRESNSPLHF
many | TRBJ1-5 | NA | TRBV6-1 | TGTGCCAGCAGTGAATACGAGACAGCTAGCAATCAGCCCCAGCATTTT | CASSEYETASNQPQHF
NA | TRBJ2-7 | NA | TRBV28 | TGTGCCAGCAGGAACCGCAACAGGGTCTACGAGCAGTACTTC | CASRNRNRVYEQYF
many | TRBJ1-2 | NA | TRBV5-1 | TGCGCCAGCAGCCTCGCCGATTCCTGGGACGGCTACACCTTC | CASSLADSWDGYTF
NA | TRBJ1-3 | TRBD1 | TRBV4-1 | TGCGCCAGCAGCCTGGACAGGGTGACCAACACCATATATTTT | CASSLDRVTNTIYF
few | TRBJ1-5 | NA | TRBV12-3/TRBV12-4 | TGTGCCAGCACCCACAGCCTGCGGGGGGGGATTCAGCCCCAGCATTTT | CASTHSLRGGIQPQHF
many | TRBJ2-7 | NA | TRBV9 | TGTGCCAGCAGCGTGGTAGGGGGTTACGAGCAGTACTTC | CASSVVGGYEQYF
many | TRBJ1-5 | TRBD1 | TRBV4-1 | TGCGCCAGCAGCCAAGGGACAGGGGGCGATCAGCCCCAGCATTTT | CASSQGTGGDQPQHF
few | TRBJ1-2 | NA | TRBV7-2 | TGTGCCAGCGCCCGTGGGGGCTACACCTTC | CASARGGYTF
NA | TRBJ1-5 | NA | TRBV18 | TGTGCCAGCTCACGATGGGGGCTAGGGCAGCCCCAGCATTTT | CASSRWGLGQPQHF
many | TRBJ2-6 | NA | TRBV4-3 | TGCGCCAGCAGGAGACAGGACTCTGGGGCCAACGTCCTGACTTTC | CASRRQDSGANVLTF
NA | TRBJ2-7 | TRBD2 | TRBV11-2 | TGTGCCAGCAGCTTGGCCCCAGCGGGAGGAAGCGACGAGCAGTACTTC | CASSLAPAGGSDEQYF
NA | TRBJ1-6 | NA | TRBV30 | TGTGCCTGGAGTGTAGCCAGGGACGCCTCACCCCTCCACTTT | CAWSVARDASPLHF
NA | TRBJ1-2 | TRBD1 | TRBV13 | TGCGCCAGCAGATCGGGACAGGGCGACGCTGACGGCTACACCTTC | CASRSGQGDADGYTF
NA | TRBJ2-2 | TRBD1 | TRBV10-3 | TGTGCCATCAGGGTGACAGGGGCGAACACCGGGGAGCTGTTTTTT | CAIRVTGANTGELFF
NA | TRBJ2-1 | NA | TRBV7-2 | TGTGCCAGCAGCTTAGTAATCCCCCGCAACAATGAGCAGTTCTTC | CASSLVIPRNNEQFF
NA | TRBJ1-6 | NA | TRBV10-3 | TGTGCCATCAGTGGGACCGAGCTAGATAATTCACCCCTCCACTTT | CAISGTELDNSPLHF
many | TRBJ2-5 | TRBD2 | TRBV29-1 | TGCAGCGTTGAACTAGCGGGAGGAGGAGAGACCCAGTACTTC | CSVELAGGGETQYF
NA | TRBJ1-2 | NA | TRBV9 | TGTGCCAGCAGCGTAACCATACAGGGAGTGGAAGGCTACACCTTC | CASSVTIQGVEGYTF
few | TRBJ1-4 | TRBD1 | TRBV6-6 | TGTGCCAGCAGTTACGTGGGAGGGGGCTCTGAAAAACTGTTTTTT | CASSYVGGGSEKLFF
many | TRBJ1-5 | NA | TRBV7-8 | TGTGCCAGCAGCCGTATTCGAAATCAGCCCCAGCATTTT | CASSRIRNQPQHF
many | TRBJ2-6 | NA | TRBV20-1 | TGCGCCGGGACTGATTACTCTGGGGCCAACGTCCTGACTTTC | CAGTDYSGANVLTF
NA | TRBJ1-2 | NA | TRBV15 | TGTGCCACCAGCAGAGTTGGGATGTTTGGCTACACCTTC | CATSRVGMFGYTF